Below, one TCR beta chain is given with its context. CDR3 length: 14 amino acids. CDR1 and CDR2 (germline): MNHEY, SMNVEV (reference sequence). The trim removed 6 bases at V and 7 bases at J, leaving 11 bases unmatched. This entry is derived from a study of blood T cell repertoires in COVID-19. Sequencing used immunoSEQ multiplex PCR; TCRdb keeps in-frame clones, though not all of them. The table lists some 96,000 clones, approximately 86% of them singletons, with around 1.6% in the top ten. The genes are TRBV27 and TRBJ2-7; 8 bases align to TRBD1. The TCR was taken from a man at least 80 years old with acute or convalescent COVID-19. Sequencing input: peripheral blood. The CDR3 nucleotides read TGTGCCAGCAGGTTGGACAGGGCCGTGGGAGAGCAGTACTTC. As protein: CASRLDRAVGEQYF.